Listed below are T cell receptor beta chains from one sample, sequenced in a study of CD8+ T cells in alopecia areata. The data were produced by immunoSEQ multiplex PCR, yet TCRdb's version contains in-frame clones alone and is incomplete. The sample holds about 180,000 clones; about 63% are singletons and the top ten take about 1.5%. This specimen consisted of CD4+ T cells sorted from blood, obtained at week 0. The receptors were sampled from a human donor with alopecia areata. Each CDR3 is given with its conserved first and last residue. The D gene is left open where the match is weak. Rows give clone size only sometimes, using once, few, many, or a class for an expanded clone.

v_call: TRBV30; cdr3_length: 16; clone_size: -; d_call: -; j_call: TRBJ2-2; cdr3_aa: CAWSDRRTANTGELFF; cdr3_nt: TGTGCCTGGAGTGACAGACGAACAGCGAACACCGGGGAGCTGTTTTTT
v_call: TRBV30; cdr3_length: 14; clone_size: -; d_call: TRBD1; j_call: TRBJ1-5; cdr3_aa: CAWSVGQGSQPQHF; cdr3_nt: TGTGCCTGGAGTGTTGGACAGGGTAGTCAGCCCCAGCATTTT
v_call: TRBV29-1; cdr3_length: 15; clone_size: -; d_call: -; j_call: TRBJ2-6; cdr3_aa: CSVTGRGGGANVLTF; cdr3_nt: TGCAGCGTTACAGGCAGGGGTGGTGGGGCCAACGTCCTGACTTTC
v_call: TRBV5-1; cdr3_length: 14; clone_size: -; d_call: TRBD1; j_call: TRBJ1-1; cdr3_aa: CASRRQGENTEAFF; cdr3_nt: TGCGCCAGCAGACGACAGGGGGAGAACACTGAAGCTTTCTTT
v_call: TRBV29-1; cdr3_length: 11; clone_size: -; d_call: -; j_call: TRBJ2-7; cdr3_aa: CSVVGGYEQYF; cdr3_nt: TGCAGCGTTGTTGGCGGTTACGAGCAGTACTTC
v_call: TRBV9; cdr3_length: 17; clone_size: -; d_call: TRBD2; j_call: TRBJ2-2; cdr3_aa: CASSLAHGGSNTGELFF; cdr3_nt: TGTGCCAGCAGCCTCGCTCACGGGGGGTCGAACACCGGGGAGCTGTTTTTT
v_call: TRBV30; cdr3_length: 14; clone_size: once; d_call: -; j_call: TRBJ1-1; cdr3_aa: CAWSRGLSNTEAFF; cdr3_nt: TGTGCCTGGAGTCGGGGGCTTTCGAACACTGAAGCTTTCTTT
v_call: TRBV7-2; cdr3_length: 15; clone_size: -; d_call: TRBD2; j_call: TRBJ2-1; cdr3_aa: CASSEGTSGANEQFF; cdr3_nt: TGTGCCAGCAGCGAAGGGACTAGCGGGGCCAATGAGCAGTTCTTC
v_call: TRBV7-2; cdr3_length: 13; clone_size: -; d_call: -; j_call: TRBJ1-2; cdr3_aa: CASSSISGYGYTF; cdr3_nt: TGTGCCAGCAGCTCCATCTCAGGGTATGGCTACACCTTC
v_call: TRBV29-1; cdr3_length: 15; clone_size: few; d_call: TRBD1; j_call: TRBJ2-5; cdr3_aa: CSVAAGTGGRETQYF; cdr3_nt: TGCAGCGTTGCAGCCGGGACAGGGGGCCGGGAGACCCAGTACTTC
v_call: TRBV29-1; cdr3_length: 11; clone_size: -; d_call: -; j_call: TRBJ2-7; cdr3_aa: CSVDEAYEQYF; cdr3_nt: TGCAGCGTAGATGAAGCCTACGAGCAGTACTTC
v_call: TRBV6-1; cdr3_length: 12; clone_size: -; d_call: -; j_call: TRBJ2-7; cdr3_aa: CASRVSTYEQYF; cdr3_nt: TGTGCCAGCAGGGTATCCACCTACGAGCAGTACTTC
v_call: TRBV13; cdr3_length: 15; clone_size: -; d_call: -; j_call: TRBJ2-1; cdr3_aa: CASSPRPLSLNEQFF; cdr3_nt: TGTGCCAGCAGCCCCCGCCCGCTTTCCCTCAATGAGCAGTTCTTC
v_call: TRBV5-1; cdr3_length: 15; clone_size: -; d_call: -; j_call: TRBJ2-1; cdr3_aa: CASSQDTSSYNEQFF; cdr3_nt: TGCGCCAGCAGTCAAGACACGAGCTCCTACAATGAGCAGTTCTTC
v_call: TRBV4-3; cdr3_length: 12; clone_size: few; d_call: -; j_call: TRBJ1-2; cdr3_aa: CASSQAGYGYTF; cdr3_nt: TGCGCCAGCAGCCAAGCAGGGTATGGCTACACCTTC
v_call: TRBV5-1; cdr3_length: 15; clone_size: few; d_call: -; j_call: TRBJ2-7; cdr3_aa: CASSLEQGSTYEQYF; cdr3_nt: TGCGCCAGCAGCTTGGAACAGGGCTCGACCTACGAGCAGTACTTC
v_call: TRBV5-6; cdr3_length: 14; clone_size: -; d_call: TRBD1; j_call: TRBJ1-1; cdr3_aa: CASSLGGGTYEAFF; cdr3_nt: TGTGCCAGCAGCTTGGGAGGGGGCACCTACGAAGCTTTCTTT
v_call: TRBV6-4; cdr3_length: 15; clone_size: many; d_call: -; j_call: TRBJ2-1; cdr3_aa: CASSDSRGGSSEQFF; cdr3_nt: TGTGCCAGCAGTGACTCGAGAGGCGGATCTAGTGAGCAGTTCTTC
v_call: TRBV25-1; cdr3_length: 15; clone_size: -; d_call: -; j_call: TRBJ1-1; cdr3_aa: CASKMVGRENTEAFF; cdr3_nt: TGTGCCAGCAAGATGGTGGGCAGGGAGAACACTGAAGCTTTCTTT
v_call: TRBV2; cdr3_length: 14; clone_size: -; d_call: -; j_call: TRBJ2-5; cdr3_aa: CASSESGLEETQYF; cdr3_nt: TGTGCCAGCAGTGAATCTGGACTTGAAGAGACCCAGTACTTC
v_call: TRBV30; cdr3_length: 13; clone_size: -; d_call: -; j_call: TRBJ2-7; cdr3_aa: CAWSPQKWHEQYF; cdr3_nt: TGTGCCTGGAGCCCGCAGAAGTGGCACGAGCAGTACTTC
v_call: TRBV7-7; cdr3_length: 13; clone_size: -; d_call: -; j_call: TRBJ2-1; cdr3_aa: CASSAGLTNEQFF; cdr3_nt: TGTGCCAGCTCGGCGGGCCTTACGAATGAGCAGTTCTTC
v_call: TRBV4-3; cdr3_length: 15; clone_size: -; d_call: TRBD1; j_call: TRBJ1-2; cdr3_aa: CASSQDVSGQVYYTF; cdr3_nt: TGCGCCAGCAGCCAAGATGTTTCCGGACAGGTCTACTACACCTTC
v_call: TRBV9; cdr3_length: 16; clone_size: few; d_call: TRBD1; j_call: TRBJ2-2; cdr3_aa: CASSVAGTVNTGELFF; cdr3_nt: TGTGCCAGCAGCGTAGCCGGGACAGTTAACACCGGGGAGCTGTTTTTT
v_call: TRBV2; cdr3_length: 14; clone_size: -; d_call: TRBD1; j_call: TRBJ1-5; cdr3_aa: CASSPDRGNQPQHF; cdr3_nt: TGTGCCAGCAGTCCGGACAGGGGCAATCAGCCCCAGCATTTT
v_call: TRBV29-1; cdr3_length: 15; clone_size: -; d_call: TRBD1; j_call: TRBJ2-7; cdr3_aa: CSVEDRKQGDYEQYF; cdr3_nt: TGCAGCGTTGAAGATAGGAAGCAGGGGGATTACGAGCAGTACTTC
v_call: TRBV5-1; cdr3_length: 15; clone_size: few; d_call: TRBD2; j_call: TRBJ2-5; cdr3_aa: CASSSTGGRQETQYF; cdr3_nt: TGCGCCAGCAGCTCGACGGGGGGGCGACAAGAGACCCAGTACTTC
v_call: TRBV29-1; cdr3_length: 13; clone_size: once; d_call: -; j_call: TRBJ1-6; cdr3_aa: CSVGGDRNSPLHF; cdr3_nt: TGCAGCGTTGGGGGGGACCGTAATTCACCCCTCCACTTT
v_call: TRBV9; cdr3_length: 16; clone_size: -; d_call: TRBD1; j_call: TRBJ1-1; cdr3_aa: CASSPRTGGGWIEAFF; cdr3_nt: TGTGCCAGCAGCCCTAGAACAGGGGGCGGTTGGATTGAAGCTTTCTTT
v_call: TRBV11-3; cdr3_length: 16; clone_size: few; d_call: -; j_call: TRBJ2-1; cdr3_aa: CASSLDMSGHRNEQFF; cdr3_nt: TGTGCCAGCAGCTTAGATATGTCAGGGCATCGCAATGAGCAGTTCTTC
v_call: TRBV5-1; cdr3_length: 15; clone_size: -; d_call: TRBD2; j_call: TRBJ2-1; cdr3_aa: CASSPSERGESEQFF; cdr3_nt: TGCGCCAGCAGCCCCTCGGAGCGGGGGGAGAGTGAGCAGTTCTTC
v_call: TRBV20-1; cdr3_length: 10; clone_size: -; d_call: -; j_call: TRBJ2-3; cdr3_aa: CSARAEGQYF; cdr3_nt: TGCAGTGCTAGGGCCGAGGGGCAGTATTTT
v_call: TRBV29-1; cdr3_length: 13; clone_size: -; d_call: -; j_call: TRBJ2-1; cdr3_aa: CSVEKGQYNEQFF; cdr3_nt: TGCAGCGTTGAGAAGGGGCAGTACAATGAGCAGTTCTTC
v_call: TRBV15; cdr3_length: 14; clone_size: few; d_call: -; j_call: TRBJ2-7; cdr3_aa: CATSRDGGSYEQYF; cdr3_nt: TGTGCCACCAGCAGAGATGGGGGGTCGTACGAGCAGTACTTC
v_call: TRBV7-2; cdr3_length: 16; clone_size: -; d_call: TRBD2; j_call: TRBJ2-1; cdr3_aa: CASSLVGTSAGGEQFF; cdr3_nt: TGTGCCAGCAGCTTAGTGGGGACTAGCGCCGGGGGTGAGCAGTTCTTC
v_call: TRBV5-1; cdr3_length: 13; clone_size: -; d_call: -; j_call: TRBJ2-3; cdr3_aa: CASSLGATDTQYF; cdr3_nt: TGCGCCAGCAGCTTGGGGGCCACAGATACGCAGTATTTT
v_call: TRBV7-6; cdr3_length: 13; clone_size: -; d_call: -; j_call: TRBJ2-5; cdr3_aa: CASRGGGGETQYF; cdr3_nt: TGTGCCAGCAGAGGCGGGGGCGGAGAGACCCAGTACTTC
v_call: TRBV30; cdr3_length: 15; clone_size: -; d_call: TRBD2; j_call: TRBJ2-3; cdr3_aa: CAWSPSGGASDTQYF; cdr3_nt: TGTGCCTGGAGTCCCAGCGGGGGGGCCTCAGATACGCAGTATTTT
v_call: TRBV14; cdr3_length: 16; clone_size: -; d_call: TRBD2; j_call: TRBJ2-1; cdr3_aa: CASSSLAGVQRGEQFF; cdr3_nt: TGTGCCAGCAGCTCACTAGCGGGGGTACAACGGGGTGAGCAGTTCTTC
v_call: TRBV2; cdr3_length: 14; clone_size: -; d_call: -; j_call: TRBJ2-5; cdr3_aa: CASSEVIPGQTQYF; cdr3_nt: TGTGCCAGCAGTGAAGTTATTCCAGGTCAGACCCAGTACTTC
v_call: TRBV13; cdr3_length: 11; clone_size: -; d_call: -; j_call: TRBJ2-1; cdr3_aa: CASSRQYLAFF; cdr3_nt: TGTGCCAGCAGTCGACAGTATTTAGCGTTCTTC
v_call: TRBV30; cdr3_length: 14; clone_size: -; d_call: -; j_call: TRBJ1-2; cdr3_aa: CAWNLLMGASGYTF; cdr3_nt: TGTGCCTGGAACCTCCTAATGGGGGCGTCTGGCTACACCTTC
v_call: TRBV19; cdr3_length: 14; clone_size: -; d_call: TRBD1; j_call: TRBJ2-7; cdr3_aa: CASSGDRGQNEQYF; cdr3_nt: TGTGCCAGTAGTGGAGACAGGGGGCAGAACGAGCAGTACTTC
v_call: TRBV6-5; cdr3_length: 15; clone_size: -; d_call: -; j_call: TRBJ2-7; cdr3_aa: CASSSGTLNSYEQYF; cdr3_nt: TGTGCCAGCAGTTCCGGGACCCTTAACTCCTACGAGCAGTACTTC
v_call: TRBV29-1; cdr3_length: 12; clone_size: few; d_call: -; j_call: TRBJ1-1; cdr3_aa: CSASWRNTEAFF; cdr3_nt: TGCAGCGCCTCTTGGAGGAACACTGAAGCTTTCTTT
v_call: TRBV29-1; cdr3_length: 14; clone_size: -; d_call: -; j_call: TRBJ2-2; cdr3_aa: CSVARGANTGELFF; cdr3_nt: TGCAGCGTTGCGAGGGGAGCGAACACCGGGGAGCTGTTTTTT
v_call: TRBV7-9; cdr3_length: 15; clone_size: -; d_call: -; j_call: TRBJ2-7; cdr3_aa: CASSSAAGPGDEQYF; cdr3_nt: TGTGCCAGCAGCTCGGCGGCTGGGCCGGGGGACGAGCAGTACTTC
v_call: TRBV29-1; cdr3_length: 11; clone_size: few; d_call: TRBD1; j_call: TRBJ2-7; cdr3_aa: CRKDRAFYRYF; cdr3_nt: TGCCGGAAGGACAGGGCTTTTTATCGGTACTTC
v_call: TRBV7-6; cdr3_length: 13; clone_size: -; d_call: -; j_call: TRBJ2-2; cdr3_aa: CASSPPFTGELFF; cdr3_nt: TGTGCCAGCAGTCCCCCTTTCACCGGGGAGCTGTTTTTT
v_call: TRBV4-3; cdr3_length: 17; clone_size: -; d_call: TRBD1; j_call: TRBJ1-2; cdr3_aa: CASSQEASGGSGYGYTF; cdr3_nt: TGCGCCAGCAGCCAAGAGGCTTCAGGGGGTTCGGGCTATGGCTACACCTTC
v_call: TRBV5-6; cdr3_length: 12; clone_size: few; d_call: -; j_call: TRBJ2-7; cdr3_aa: CASREGFGEQYF; cdr3_nt: TGTGCCAGCAGAGAGGGTTTTGGCGAGCAGTACTTC
v_call: TRBV28; cdr3_length: 13; clone_size: -; d_call: TRBD2; j_call: TRBJ2-7; cdr3_aa: CASSSGLDYEQYF; cdr3_nt: TGTGCCAGCAGTTCCGGACTAGACTACGAGCAGTACTTC
v_call: TRBV30; cdr3_length: 14; clone_size: few; d_call: TRBD1; j_call: TRBJ2-7; cdr3_aa: CAWKGDRGTYEQYF; cdr3_nt: TGTGCCTGGAAGGGGGACAGGGGTACCTACGAGCAGTACTTC
v_call: TRBV25-1; cdr3_length: 15; clone_size: -; d_call: TRBD1; j_call: TRBJ2-1; cdr3_aa: CASRGRDRGHNEQFF; cdr3_nt: TGTGCCAGCAGGGGCCGGGACAGGGGCCACAATGAGCAGTTCTTC